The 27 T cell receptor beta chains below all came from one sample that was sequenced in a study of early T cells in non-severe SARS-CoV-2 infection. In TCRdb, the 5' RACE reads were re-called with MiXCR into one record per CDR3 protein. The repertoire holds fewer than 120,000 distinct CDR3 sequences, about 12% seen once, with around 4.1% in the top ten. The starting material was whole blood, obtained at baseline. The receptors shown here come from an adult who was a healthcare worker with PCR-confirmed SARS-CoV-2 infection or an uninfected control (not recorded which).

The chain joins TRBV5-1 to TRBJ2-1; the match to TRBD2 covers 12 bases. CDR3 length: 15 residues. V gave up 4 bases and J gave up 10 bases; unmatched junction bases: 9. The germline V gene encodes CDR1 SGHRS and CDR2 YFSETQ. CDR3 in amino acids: CASSPLAGGPGEQFF. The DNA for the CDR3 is TGCGCCAGCAGCCCGCTAGCGGGAGGGCCGGGAGAGCAGTTCTTC.

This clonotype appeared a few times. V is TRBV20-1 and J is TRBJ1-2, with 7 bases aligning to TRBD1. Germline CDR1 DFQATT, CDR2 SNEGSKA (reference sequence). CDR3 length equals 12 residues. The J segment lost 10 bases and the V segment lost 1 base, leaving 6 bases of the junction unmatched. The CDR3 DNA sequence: TGCAGTGCTAGAGGCCAGGGGGATGACTACACCTTC. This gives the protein CSARGQGDDYTF.

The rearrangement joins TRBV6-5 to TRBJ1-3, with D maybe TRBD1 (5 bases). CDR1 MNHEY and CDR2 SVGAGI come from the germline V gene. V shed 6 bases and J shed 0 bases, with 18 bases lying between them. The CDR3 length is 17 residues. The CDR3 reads CASSLRGPLVSGNTIYF. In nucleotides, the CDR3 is TGTGCCAGCAGCTTAAGGGGCCCATTGGTCTCTGGAAACACCATATATTTT.

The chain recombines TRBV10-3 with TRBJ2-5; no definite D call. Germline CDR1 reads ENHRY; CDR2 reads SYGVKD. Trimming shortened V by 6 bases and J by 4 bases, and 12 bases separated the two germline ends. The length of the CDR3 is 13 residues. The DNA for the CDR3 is TGTGCCATCAGAGACATACCGGGAGAGACCCAGTACTTC. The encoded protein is CAIRDIPGETQYF.

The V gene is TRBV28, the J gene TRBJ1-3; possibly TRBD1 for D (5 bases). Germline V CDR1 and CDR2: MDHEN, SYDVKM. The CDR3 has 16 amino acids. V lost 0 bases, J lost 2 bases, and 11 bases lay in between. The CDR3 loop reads CASSLWAGSTGNTIYF. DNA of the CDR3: TGTGCCAGCAGTTTATGGGCAGGGTCCACTGGAAACACCATATATTTT.

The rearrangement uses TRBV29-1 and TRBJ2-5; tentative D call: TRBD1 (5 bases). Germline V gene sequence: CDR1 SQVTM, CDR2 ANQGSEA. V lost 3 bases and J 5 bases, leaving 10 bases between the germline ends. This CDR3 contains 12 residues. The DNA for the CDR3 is TGCAGCGTTGAGGCAGGGCCGGAGACCCAGTACTTC. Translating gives CSVEAGPETQYF.

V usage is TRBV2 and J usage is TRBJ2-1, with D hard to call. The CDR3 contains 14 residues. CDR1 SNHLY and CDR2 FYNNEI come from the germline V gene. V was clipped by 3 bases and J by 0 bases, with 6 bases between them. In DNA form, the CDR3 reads TGTGCCAGCAGTGACTTCCTCTCCTACAATGAGCAGTTCTTC. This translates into CASSDFLSYNEQFF.

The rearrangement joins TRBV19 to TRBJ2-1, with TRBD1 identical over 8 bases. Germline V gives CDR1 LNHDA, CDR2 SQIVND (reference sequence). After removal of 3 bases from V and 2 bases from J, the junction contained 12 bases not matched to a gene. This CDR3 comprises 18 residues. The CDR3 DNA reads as TGTGCCAGTAGTATCTGGGGCGGAGGACAGGGTGCCTACAATGAGCAGTTCTTC. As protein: CASSIWGGGQGAYNEQFF.

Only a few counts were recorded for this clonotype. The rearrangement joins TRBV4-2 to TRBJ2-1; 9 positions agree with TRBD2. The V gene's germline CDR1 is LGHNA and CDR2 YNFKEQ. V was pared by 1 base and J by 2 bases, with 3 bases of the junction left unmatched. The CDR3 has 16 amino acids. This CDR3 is CASSQVGGRAYNEQFF. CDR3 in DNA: TGTGCCAGCAGCCAAGTAGGCGGGAGGGCCTACAATGAGCAGTTCTTC.

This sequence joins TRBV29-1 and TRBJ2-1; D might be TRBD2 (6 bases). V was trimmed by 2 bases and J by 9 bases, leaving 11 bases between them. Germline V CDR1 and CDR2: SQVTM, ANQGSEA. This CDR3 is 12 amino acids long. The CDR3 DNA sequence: TGCAGCGTTGAATCCTGGAGGGGTGAGCAGTTCTTC. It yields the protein CSVESWRGEQFF.

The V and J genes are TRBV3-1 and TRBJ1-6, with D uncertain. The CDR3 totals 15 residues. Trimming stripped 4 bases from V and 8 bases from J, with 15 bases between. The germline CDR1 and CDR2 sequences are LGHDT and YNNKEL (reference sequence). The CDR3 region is CASSPWSGSDSPLHF. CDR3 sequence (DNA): TGTGCCAGCAGCCCTTGGTCCGGGTCGGATTCACCCCTCCACTTT. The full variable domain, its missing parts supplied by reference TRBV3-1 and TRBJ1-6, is DTAVSQTPKYLVTQMGNDKSIKCEQNLGHDTMYWYKQDSKKFLKIMFSYNNKELIINETVPNRFSPKSPDKAHLNLHINSLELGDSAVYFCASSPWSGSDSPLHFGNGTRLTVT.

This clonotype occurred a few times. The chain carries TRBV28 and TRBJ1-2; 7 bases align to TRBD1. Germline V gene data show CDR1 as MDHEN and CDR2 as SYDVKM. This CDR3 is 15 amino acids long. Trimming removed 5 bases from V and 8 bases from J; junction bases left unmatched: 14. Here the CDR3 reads CASSLPGTALFGYTF. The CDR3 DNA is TGTGCCAGCAGTCTCCCCGGGACAGCCCTCTTCGGCTACACCTTC.

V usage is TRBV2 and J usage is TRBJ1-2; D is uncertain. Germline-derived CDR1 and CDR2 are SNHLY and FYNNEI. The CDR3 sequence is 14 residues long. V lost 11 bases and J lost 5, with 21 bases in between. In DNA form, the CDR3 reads TGTGCCGGTGAGGAACTGGGGAGGACGTATGGCTACACCTTC. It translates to CAGEELGRTYGYTF. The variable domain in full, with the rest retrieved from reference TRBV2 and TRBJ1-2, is EPEVTQTPSHQVTQMGQEVILRCVPISNHLYFYWYRQILGQKVEFLVSFYNNEISEKSEIFDDQFSVERPDGSNFTLKIRSTKLEDSAMYFCAGEELGRTYGYTFGSGTRLTVV.

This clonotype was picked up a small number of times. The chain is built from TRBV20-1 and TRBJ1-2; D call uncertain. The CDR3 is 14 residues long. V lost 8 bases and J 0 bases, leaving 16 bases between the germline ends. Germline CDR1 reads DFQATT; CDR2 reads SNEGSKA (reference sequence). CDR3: CSTGSGSTNYGYTF. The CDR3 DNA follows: TGCAGTACTGGTTCCGGCAGTACTAACTATGGCTACACCTTC.

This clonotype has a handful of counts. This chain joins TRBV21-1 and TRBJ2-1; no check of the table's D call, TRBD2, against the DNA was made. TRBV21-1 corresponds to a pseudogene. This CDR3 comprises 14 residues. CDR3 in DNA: TGTGCCAGCAGCATACGGGAGTCTAACAATGAGCAGTTCTTC. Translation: CASSIRESNNEQFF.

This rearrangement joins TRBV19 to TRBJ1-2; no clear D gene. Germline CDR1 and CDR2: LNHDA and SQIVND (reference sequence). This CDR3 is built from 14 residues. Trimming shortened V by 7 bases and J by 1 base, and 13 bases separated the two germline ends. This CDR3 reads CASTFLNVNYGYTF. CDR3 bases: TGTGCCAGTACCTTTTTGAATGTTAACTATGGCTACACCTTC.

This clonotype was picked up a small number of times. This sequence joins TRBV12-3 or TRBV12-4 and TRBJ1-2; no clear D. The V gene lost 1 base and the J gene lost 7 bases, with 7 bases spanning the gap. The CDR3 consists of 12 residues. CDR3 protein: CASSLGGPGYTF. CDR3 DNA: TGTGCCAGCAGTTTAGGGGGTCCTGGCTACACCTTC.

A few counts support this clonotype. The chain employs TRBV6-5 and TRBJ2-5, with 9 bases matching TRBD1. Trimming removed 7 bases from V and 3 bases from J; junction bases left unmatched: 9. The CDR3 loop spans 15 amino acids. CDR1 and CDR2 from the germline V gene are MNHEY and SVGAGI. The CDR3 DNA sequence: TGTGCCAGCATGAGGGCCGGGACAGGGAAAGAGACCCAGTACTTC. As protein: CASMRAGTGKETQYF.

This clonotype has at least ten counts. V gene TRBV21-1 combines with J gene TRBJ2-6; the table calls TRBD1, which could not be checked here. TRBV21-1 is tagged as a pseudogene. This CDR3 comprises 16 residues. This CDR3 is CASSKGPGSGANVLTF. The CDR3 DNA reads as TGTGCCAGCAGCAAAGGCCCGGGCTCTGGGGCCAACGTCCTGACTTTC.

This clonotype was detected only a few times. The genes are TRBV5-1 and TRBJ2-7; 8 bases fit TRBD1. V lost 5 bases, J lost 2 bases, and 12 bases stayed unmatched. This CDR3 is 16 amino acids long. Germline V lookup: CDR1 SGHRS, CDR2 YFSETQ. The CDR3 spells CASRLTPRTGPYEQYF. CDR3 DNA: TGCGCCAGCAGGCTCACTCCCAGGACAGGGCCCTACGAGCAGTACTTC. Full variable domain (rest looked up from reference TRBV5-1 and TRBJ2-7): KAGVTQTPRYLIKTRGQQVTLSCSPISGHRSVSWYQQTPGQGLQFLFEYFSETQRNKGNFPGRFSGRQFSNSRSEMNVSTLELGDSALYLCASRLTPRTGPYEQYFGPGTRLTVT.

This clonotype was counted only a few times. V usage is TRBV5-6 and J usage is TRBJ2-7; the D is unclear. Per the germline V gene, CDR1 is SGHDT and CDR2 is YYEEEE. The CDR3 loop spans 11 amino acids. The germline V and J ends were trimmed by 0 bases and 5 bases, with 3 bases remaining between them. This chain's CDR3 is CASSLDHEQYF. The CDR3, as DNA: TGTGCCAGCAGCTTGGACCACGAGCAGTACTTC. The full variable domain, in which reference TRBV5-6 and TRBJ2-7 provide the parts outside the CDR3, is DAGVTQSPTHLIKTRGQQVTLRCSPKSGHDTVSWYQQALGQGPQFIFQYYEEEERQRGNFPDRFSGHQFPNYSSELNVNALLLGDSALYLCASSLDHEQYFGPGTRLTVT.

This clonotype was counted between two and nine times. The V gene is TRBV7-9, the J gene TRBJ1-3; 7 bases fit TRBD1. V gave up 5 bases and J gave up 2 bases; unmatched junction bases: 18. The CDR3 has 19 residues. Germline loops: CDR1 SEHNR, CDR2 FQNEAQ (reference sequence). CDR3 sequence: CASSTSGTEEYLPGNTIYF. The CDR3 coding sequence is TGTGCCAGCAGCACTTCCGGGACAGAAGAATACCTACCTGGAAACACCATATATTTT.

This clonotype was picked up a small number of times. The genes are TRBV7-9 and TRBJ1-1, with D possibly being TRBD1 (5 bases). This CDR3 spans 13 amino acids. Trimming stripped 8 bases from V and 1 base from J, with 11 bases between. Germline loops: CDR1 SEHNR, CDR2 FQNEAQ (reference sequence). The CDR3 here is CASLGTENTEAFF. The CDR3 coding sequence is TGTGCCAGCCTAGGGACGGAGAACACTGAAGCTTTCTTT.

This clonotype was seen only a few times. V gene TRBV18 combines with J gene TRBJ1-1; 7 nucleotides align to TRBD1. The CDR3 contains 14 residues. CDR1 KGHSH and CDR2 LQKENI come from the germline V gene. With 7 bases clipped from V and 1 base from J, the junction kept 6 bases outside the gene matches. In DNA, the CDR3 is TGTGCCAGCTACCGACAGGGACCGAACACTGAAGCTTTCTTT. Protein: CASYRQGPNTEAFF.

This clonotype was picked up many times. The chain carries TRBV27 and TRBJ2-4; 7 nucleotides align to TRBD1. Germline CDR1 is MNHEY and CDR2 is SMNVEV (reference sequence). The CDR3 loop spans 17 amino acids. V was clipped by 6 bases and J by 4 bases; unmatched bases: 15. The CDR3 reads CASRQTGTDIFKNIQYF. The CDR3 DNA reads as TGTGCCAGCAGACAAACCGGGACAGACATTTTTAAAAACATTCAGTACTTC.

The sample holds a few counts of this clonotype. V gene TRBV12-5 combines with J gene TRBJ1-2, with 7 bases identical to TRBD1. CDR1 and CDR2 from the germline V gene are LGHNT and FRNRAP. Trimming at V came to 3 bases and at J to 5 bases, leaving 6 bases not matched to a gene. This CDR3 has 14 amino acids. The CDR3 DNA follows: TGTGCTAGTGGTTTTTACAGGGGATCTTATGGCTACACCTTC. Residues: CASGFYRGSYGYTF.

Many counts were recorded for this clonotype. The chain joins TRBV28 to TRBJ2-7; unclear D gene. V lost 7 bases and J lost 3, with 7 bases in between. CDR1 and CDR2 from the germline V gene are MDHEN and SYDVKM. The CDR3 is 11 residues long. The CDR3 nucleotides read TGTGCCAGCACGTTGGGCTACGAGCAGTACTTC. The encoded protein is CASTLGYEQYF.